Described below is a single T cell receptor (beta chain) sequence and its context. What it recognizes is unknown. Germline lookup yields CDR1 MNHEY and CDR2 SMNVEV (reference sequence). V lost 5 bases to trimming and J lost 6 bases, with 16 bases between them. This CDR3 has 14 amino acids. This specimen belongs to a study of identical twins. General study results and limits: Out-of-frame alpha sequences common to twins exhibited a surplus of low generation probability. Whereas memory repertoires showed no such difference, abundant cord blood beta clonotypes carried fewer insertions.

TCRdb ran MiXCR on the 5' RACE reads and lists one entry per CDR3 protein. Of some 590,000 distinct CDR3 sequences detected, 9.5% to 10% appear once; the ten largest clones hold 2.5% to 3%. These data were likewise used in another study, on yellow fever vaccine responses in identical twins.

The sample taken for sequencing was PBMCs. V usage is TRBV27 and J usage is TRBJ1-1; D perhaps matches TRBD1 (6 bases). The TCR comes from a woman under 30 in good health. The CDR3 spells CASSQQGWVAEAFF. In DNA form, the CDR3 reads TGTGCCAGCAGTCAACAGGGTTGGGTCGCTGAAGCTTTCTTT.